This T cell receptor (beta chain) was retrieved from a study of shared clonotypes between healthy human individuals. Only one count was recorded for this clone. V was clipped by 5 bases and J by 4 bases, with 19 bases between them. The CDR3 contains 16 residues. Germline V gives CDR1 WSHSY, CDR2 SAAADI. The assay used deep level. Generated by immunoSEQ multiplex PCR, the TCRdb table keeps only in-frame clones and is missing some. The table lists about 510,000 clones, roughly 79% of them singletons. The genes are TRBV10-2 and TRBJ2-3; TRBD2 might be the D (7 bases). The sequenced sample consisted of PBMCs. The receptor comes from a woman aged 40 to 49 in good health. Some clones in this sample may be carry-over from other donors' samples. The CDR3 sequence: CASSPEGGRVADTQYF. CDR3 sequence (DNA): TGCGCCAGCAGTCCCGAGGGGGGGCGGGTTGCAGATACGCAGTATTTT.